This T cell receptor beta chain was captured in a study of blood T cell repertoires in COVID-19. Study-wide context: Researchers got acute and convalescent COVID-19 samples from the United States, Italy and Spain. In each case, the material was cDNA or gDNA derived from T cells, B-cell-depleted T cells, or PBMCs.

In the authors' methods: How many nucleated cells were present was estimated from reference gene primer amplification. Only in-frame clones appear in the TCRdb table, and some are missing; sequencing was by immunoSEQ multiplex PCR. V, J and clone size reflect that table, while D and trimming were determined from the DNA. Of over 95,000 clones in the sample, 85% to 90% are singletons; the top ten hold roughly 4.4%. The germline gives CDR1 ENHRY, CDR2 SYGVKD. The CDR3 totals 15 residues. V shed 2 bases, J shed 8 bases, and the junction held 3 bases outside the gene matches. What was sequenced was peripheral blood. This sequence originates from a woman aged 45 to 65 with acute or convalescent COVID-19. The chain combines TRBV10-3 with TRBJ2-1; TRBD2 matches at 13 bases. The CDR3 DNA reads as TGTGCCATCAGTGAGGGACTAGCGGGAGCCGATGAGCAGTTCTTC. Residues: CAISEGLAGADEQFF.